These 27 T cell receptor beta chains share one sample of origin, sequenced in a study of cytomegalovirus exposure and HLA in healthy donors. PCR involved 60 Vbeta and 13 Jbeta primers. Clones were sequenced by immunoSEQ multiplex PCR, and TCRdb holds only the in-frame ones, with some missing. The data hold about 100,000 clones, with around 82% observed a single time. Sequencing input: PBMCs. The source of these receptors is a woman between 55 and 75 years old in good health and CMV-seronegative.

The CDR3 sequence: CAWSAGGTRGEQYF. The CDR3 nucleotides are TGTGCCTGGAGCGCGGGAGGGACACGGGGCGAGCAGTACTTC. The chain employs TRBV30 and TRBJ2-7, with 9 bases fitting TRBD2. The CDR3 length is 14 residues. Germline V gene sequence: CDR1 GTSNPN, CDR2 SVGIG (reference sequence). Trimming at V came to 3 bases and at J to 6 bases, leaving 9 bases not matched to a gene.

The chain links TRBV25-1 to TRBJ1-1; 9 positions match TRBD1. CDR1 is MGHDK and CDR2 is SYGVNS in the germline V gene. V lost 10 bases and J lost 10; bases outside the gene matches: 7. The CDR3 extends over 11 amino acids. The DNA of the CDR3 is TGTGCCACGGACGACAGGGGGGTAGCTTTCTTT. It codes for CATDDRGVAFF.

The rearrangement joins TRBV5-6 to TRBJ2-7; 10 bases are shared with TRBD2. V trimming: 1 base; J trimming: 2 bases; junction bases outside the gene matches: 3. CDR3 length: 15 amino acids. Germline assignment: CDR1 SGHDT and CDR2 YYEEEE. CDR3 in amino acids: CASSLLLAGPYEQYF. The CDR3, as DNA: TGTGCCAGCAGCTTGTTACTAGCGGGACCCTACGAGCAGTACTTC.

The rearrangement joins TRBV7-2 to TRBJ1-6, with 9 nucleotides matching TRBD1. CDR1 and CDR2 from the germline V gene are SGHTA and FQGNSA. Trimming took 1 base from V and 7 from J; bases not matched to a gene: 2. CDR3 size: 15 residues. CDR3 coding DNA: TGTGCCAGCAGCTTAGAGACAGGGGGAAATTCACCCCTCCACTTT. Amino acid sequence: CASSLETGGNSPLHF.

The chain is built from TRBV19 and TRBJ1-3; TRBD1 might be the D (6 bases). The ends were cut back, 10 bases at V and 4 bases at J, with 23 bases in the middle. CDR1 is LNHDA and CDR2 is SQIVND in the germline V gene (reference sequence). The CDR3 runs 16 residues. CDR3 amino acids: CATVPEGHASGNTIYF. The CDR3 nucleotides are TGTGCCACCGTCCCCGAGGGACACGCTAGCGGAAACACCATATATTTT.

This chain uses TRBV15 with TRBJ1-1; 7 positions agree with TRBD1. CDR1 is LNHNV and CDR2 is YYDKDF in the germline V gene (reference sequence). J lost 6 bases, V lost 3 bases, and 4 bases had no gene match. This CDR3 spans 13 amino acids. The CDR3 bases are TGTGCCACCAGCAGCGACAGGGTATCTGAAGCTTTCTTT. As protein: CATSSDRVSEAFF.

The table lists this clone with a few counts. The V and J genes are TRBV4-3 and TRBJ1-4; maybe TRBD1 (6 bases). CDR3 size: 16 residues. V lost 0 bases and J lost 6, with 14 bases in between. CDR1 is LGHNA, CDR2 YSLEER, per germline. CDR3 protein: CASSQDNVRGDEKLFF. The CDR3 DNA reads as TGCGCCAGCAGCCAAGATAATGTCAGGGGAGATGAAAAACTGTTTTTT.

The J gene is TRBJ2-3, the V gene TRBV4-1, with 9 bases lining up with TRBD1. Germline V gene sequence: CDR1 MGHRA, CDR2 YSYEKL. The CDR3 runs to 15 residues. The V and J ends lost 5 bases and 2 bases, in that order; junction bases with no gene match: 5. The CDR3 region is CASSVGQGFTDTQYF. The CDR3 DNA reads TGCGCCAGCAGCGTCGGACAGGGGTTCACAGATACGCAGTATTTT.

The chain has TRBV4-3 and TRBJ1-2, with 7 bases fitting TRBD1. Germline-derived CDR1 and CDR2 are LGHNA and YSLEER. V lost 1 base and J lost 6; bases outside the gene matches: 17. CDR3 length: 18 residues. This chain's CDR3 is CASSQGLPLQGQVDGYTF. The DNA for the CDR3 is TGCGCCAGCAGCCAAGGTCTCCCTCTACAGGGGCAAGTAGATGGCTACACCTTC.

The chain joins TRBV7-9 to TRBJ2-1; 10 bases fit TRBD2. Germline V gene lookup returns CDR1 SEHNR and CDR2 FQNEAQ (reference sequence). This CDR3 region has 18 residues. V was clipped by 1 base and J by 7 bases; unmatched bases: 13. DNA of the CDR3: TGTGCCAGCAGCTTAGGAGCTAGCGGGGGACCCTTCGAGAATGAGCAGTTCTTC. Translated, it gives CASSLGASGGPFENEQFF.

Comment on this clone: The junction does not match germline at one end; this may be a read error. V is TRBV29-1 and J is TRBJ2-1; 7 positions agree with TRBD2. Germline assignment: CDR1 SQVTM and CDR2 ANQGSEA. The CDR3 runs 15 residues. The CDR3, as DNA: TGCAGCGTTCTCTGGGCGGGAGCTCAGTACAGTGAGCAGTTCTTC. It encodes CSVLWAGAQYSEQFF.

This clone has a single count. The gene calls are TRBV29-1 and TRBJ1-3, with D uncertain. Germline-derived CDR1 and CDR2 are SQVTM and ANQGSEA. The V end lost 1 base, the J end lost 3 bases, and 7 bases lay between the germline ends. The CDR3 consists of 13 residues. The CDR3 is CSVEAGGGNTIYF. The CDR3 coding sequence is TGCAGCGTTGAAGCGGGTGGTGGAAACACCATATATTTT.

The chain uses TRBV19 and TRBJ1-2; 7 bases are shared with TRBD1. CDR1 LNHDA and CDR2 SQIVND come from the germline V gene (reference sequence). The CDR3 runs 13 residues. V gave up 6 bases and J gave up 6 bases; unmatched junction bases: 7. CDR3 sequence reads: CASSPQGPDGYTF. DNA for the CDR3: TGTGCCAGTAGCCCACAGGGGCCGGATGGCTACACCTTC. The whole variable domain, remainder taken from reference TRBV19 and TRBJ1-2, is DGGITQSPKYLFRKEGQNVTLSCEQNLNHDAMYWYRQDPGQGLRLIYYSQIVNDFQKGDIAEGYSVSREKKESFPLTVTSAQKNPTAFYLCASSPQGPDGYTFGSGTRLTVV.

This clone has just a few counts. The chain employs TRBV27 and TRBJ2-7; 7 bases match TRBD2. CDR1 and CDR2 from the germline V gene are MNHEY and SMNVEV (reference sequence). The CDR3 sequence is 13 residues long. V dropped 5 bases and J dropped 2; count of bases not matched to a gene: 3. In DNA, the CDR3 is TGTGCCAGCAGTCCAGCGGGGCCCTACGAGCAGTACTTC. It translates to CASSPAGPYEQYF.

The chain has TRBV7-2 and TRBJ2-7; 7 positions agree with TRBD1. This CDR3 comprises 15 residues. CDR1 and CDR2 (germline): SGHTA, FQGNSA. The trim removed 1 base at V and 8 bases at J, leaving 11 bases unmatched. This chain's CDR3 is CASSLVTGAGEKQYF. CDR3 bases: TGTGCCAGCAGCTTAGTTACAGGGGCTGGGGAAAAGCAGTACTTC.

The chain carries TRBV5-1 and TRBJ2-1, with 8 bases aligning to TRBD2. Germline assignment: CDR1 SGHRS and CDR2 YFSETQ. The trim removed 3 bases at V and 4 bases at J, leaving 12 bases unmatched. The CDR3 is 17 residues long. CDR3 coding DNA: TGCGCCAGCAGCTGGGAGGGGACTAGGGGCTCATACAATGAGCAGTTCTTC. This encodes CASSWEGTRGSYNEQFF.

V and J are TRBV6-5 and TRBJ2-7; a possible D gene is TRBD2 (5 bases). The CDR3 has 15 amino acids. Germline CDR1 and CDR2: MNHEY and SVGAGI. Trimming left V 0 bases short and J 5 bases short, with 14 bases between. The CDR3 here is CASSYSKGGGHEQYF. As DNA, the CDR3 is TGTGCCAGCAGTTACTCGAAAGGAGGAGGCCACGAGCAGTACTTC.

The CDR3 sequence is CASSLTSGGTTYEQYF. The DNA for the CDR3 is TGTGCCAGCAGTTTAACTTCGGGGGGAACAACCTACGAGCAGTACTTC. The V call is TRBV28, the J call TRBJ2-7; 7 nucleotides match TRBD2. The CDR3 covers 16 residues. Per the germline V gene, CDR1 is MDHEN and CDR2 is SYDVKM. The junction had 9 bases not matched to a gene; V was cut back by 2 bases and J by 2 bases.

This rearrangement joins TRBV9 to TRBJ1-2, with 11 bases aligning to TRBD1. Per the germline V gene, CDR1 is SGDLS and CDR2 is YYNGEE. J lost 3 bases, V lost 0 bases, and 19 bases had no gene match. This CDR3 is built from 21 residues. CDR3 sequence: CASSVATGGGTGGLNHYGYTF. In DNA, the CDR3 is TGTGCCAGCAGCGTAGCTACGGGAGGCGGGACAGGGGGATTAAATCACTATGGCTACACCTTC.

The chain links TRBV5-1 to TRBJ2-5, with 13 bases that match TRBD2. Germline trimming cut 4 bases from V and 4 bases from J; bases unmatched to any gene: 7. This CDR3 has 16 residues. Germline assignment: CDR1 SGHRS and CDR2 YFSETQ. CDR3 sequence: CASSPGTSGAGETQYF. The CDR3 DNA sequence: TGCGCCAGCAGCCCCGGGACTAGCGGGGCGGGAGAGACCCAGTACTTC.

The V call is TRBV2, the J call TRBJ2-1, with unresolved D. Trimming cost V 7 bases and J 5 bases, with 9 bases left between them. Germline CDR1 is SNHLY and CDR2 is FYNNEI. The CDR3 spans 12 residues. Here the CDR3 reads CASTWSNNEQFF. The CDR3 DNA reads as TGTGCCAGCACCTGGTCTAACAATGAGCAGTTCTTC.

A remark on this clone: Its ends do not fully match the called genes, so a read error is possible. The CDR3 is CSSSLVAVSDCFF. The CDR3 DNA reads as TGTTCCAGCAGCTTAGTTGCGGTCAGTGATTGCTTCTTT. The chain employs TRBV7-9 and TRBJ1-1; the D is unclear. The CDR3 runs 13 residues. Germline CDR1 SEHNR, CDR2 FQNEAQ (reference sequence).

The CDR3 loop is CASSVSTGGDFYGYTF. The CDR3 coding sequence is TGTGCCAGCAGCGTGTCGACAGGGGGCGATTTCTATGGCTACACCTTC. The chain combines TRBV9 with TRBJ1-2; 10 bases align to TRBD1. V shed 2 bases and J 4 bases; nucleotides not matched to a gene: 8. This CDR3 has 16 amino acids. Germline V gene sequence: CDR1 SGDLS, CDR2 YYNGEE.

V is TRBV2 and J is TRBJ1-5; no clear D gene. The CDR3 totals 14 residues. The germline V gene encodes CDR1 SNHLY and CDR2 FYNNEI. The V and J ends lost 3 bases and 0 bases respectively, with 6 bases between them. The CDR3 sequence: CASSEEHSNQPQHF. The CDR3 DNA reads TGTGCCAGCAGTGAGGAGCATAGCAATCAGCCCCAGCATTTT.

In its sample, this clone was seen a few times. The rearrangement links TRBV6-1 to TRBJ2-4, with D possibly being TRBD2 (6 bases). The CDR3 covers 17 residues. Trimming pared 3 bases from V and 1 base from J, leaving 16 bases between. Germline lookup yields CDR1 MNHNS and CDR2 SASEGT. The CDR3 nucleotides read TGTGCCAGCAGTGACTTCAGGGACTTAAACGCCAAAAACATTCAGTACTTC. This codes for CASSDFRDLNAKNIQYF.

This clone was picked up a small number of times. The chain couples TRBV4-3 to TRBJ1-5, with 7 bases that match TRBD1. The CDR3 has 19 amino acids. Germline loops: CDR1 LGHNA, CDR2 YSLEER. The J segment lost 0 bases and the V segment lost 0 bases, leaving 11 bases of the junction unmatched. CDR3 residues: CASSQDLGLTGHSNQPQHF. As DNA, the CDR3 is TGCGCCAGCAGCCAAGACTTGGGGCTGACAGGGCATAGCAATCAGCCCCAGCATTTT.

The J gene is TRBJ2-5, the V gene TRBV7-6, with 8 bases that match TRBD1. This CDR3 is built from 13 residues. Germline trimming cut 5 bases from V and 5 bases from J; bases unmatched to any gene: 4. Germline CDR1 SGHVS, CDR2 FNYEAQ. DNA for the CDR3: TGTGCCAGCAGCCCAGGGGGCAGGGAGACCCAGTACTTC. It is translated as CASSPGGRETQYF.